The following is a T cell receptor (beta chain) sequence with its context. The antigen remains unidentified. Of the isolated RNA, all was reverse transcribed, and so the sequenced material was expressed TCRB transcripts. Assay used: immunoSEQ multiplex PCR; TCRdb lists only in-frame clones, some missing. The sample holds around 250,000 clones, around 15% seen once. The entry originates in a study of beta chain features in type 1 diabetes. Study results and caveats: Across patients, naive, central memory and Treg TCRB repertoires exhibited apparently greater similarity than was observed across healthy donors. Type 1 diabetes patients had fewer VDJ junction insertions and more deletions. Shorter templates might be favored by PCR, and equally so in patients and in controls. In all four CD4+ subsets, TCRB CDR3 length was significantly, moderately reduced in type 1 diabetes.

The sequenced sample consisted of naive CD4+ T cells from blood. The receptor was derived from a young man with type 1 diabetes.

The CDR3 loop reads CSVAIPSTDTQYF. For the CDR3, the DNA is TGCAGCGTAGCCATACCTAGCACAGATACGCAGTATTTT. The chain is built from TRBV29-1 and TRBJ2-3; no clear D. The V gene lost 6 bases and the J gene lost 0 bases, with 10 bases spanning the gap. This CDR3 has 13 amino acids. The V gene's germline CDR1 is SQVTM and CDR2 ANQGSEA.